These 17 T cell receptor beta chains came from one sample sequenced in a study of T cells in Graves' hyperthyroidism and ophthalmopathy. RNA transcripts were the template for amplifying TCR beta CDR3 regions. HTBI primers were employed in a first-round RT-PCR of the TCR CDR3. One entry per CDR3 protein results from TCRdb running MiXCR on the multiplex PCR reads. This sample has some 490,000 distinct CDR3 sequences, with 22% found just once. Sequencing was performed on blood. Source of these receptors: a woman aged 70-85 years with Graves' ophthalmopathy.

The chain recombines TRBV9 with TRBJ2-2; the match to TRBD1 covers 11 bases. The CDR3 loop spans 17 amino acids. Germline CDR1 SGDLS, CDR2 YYNGEE. The V gene end was trimmed by 2 bases and the J gene end by 5 bases; junction bases not matched to a gene: 8. CDR3 coding DNA: TGTGCCAGCAGCGTCGATCTAGGACAGGGGGCAACCGGGGAGCTGTTTTTT. Translation: CASSVDLGQGATGELFF. Based on the CDR3 plus reference TRBV9 and TRBJ2-2, the full variable domain is DSGVTQTPKHLITATGQRVTLRCSPRSGDLSVYWYQQSLDQGLQFLIQYYNGEERAKGNILERFSAQQFPDLHSELNLSSLELGDSALYFCASSVDLGQGATGELFFGEGSRLTVL.

This clonotype appeared a few times. V gene TRBV5-1 combines with J gene TRBJ1-1, with 7 bases lining up with TRBD1. V shed 3 bases and J 1 base; nucleotides not matched to a gene: 3. This CDR3 comprises 14 residues. Germline CDR1 SGHRS, CDR2 YFSETQ. The CDR3 spells CASSSRQGNTEAFF. The DNA of the CDR3 is TGCGCCAGCAGCTCCCGACAGGGGAACACTGAAGCTTTCTTT. Full variable domain (outside the CDR3, taken from reference TRBV5-1 and TRBJ1-1): KAGVTQTPRYLIKTRGQQVTLSCSPISGHRSVSWYQQTPGQGLQFLFEYFSETQRNKGNFPGRFSGRQFSNSRSEMNVSTLELGDSALYLCASSSRQGNTEAFFGQGTRLTVV.

The V and J genes are TRBV7-9 and TRBJ1-1; weak D call: TRBD1 (6 bases). The CDR3 is 16 residues long. The ends were cut back, 2 bases at V and 6 bases at J, with 19 bases in the middle. CDR1 and CDR2 (germline): SEHNR, FQNEAQ (reference sequence). DNA for the CDR3: TGTGCCAGCAGCTTAAAGGGTCAGGGGAGAGGCGCTGAAGCTTTCTTT. As protein: CASSLKGQGRGAEAFF.

This clonotype was counted a few times. The rearrangement joins TRBV6-2 or TRBV6-3 to TRBJ2-3; TRBD2 agrees at 10 bases. Per germline, CDR1 MNHEY and CDR2 SVGEGT. Trimming took 5 bases from V and 0 from J; bases not matched to a gene: 5. This CDR3 is built from 16 residues. CDR3 amino acids: CASSRPTSGSTDTQYF. The CDR3 nucleotides are TGTGCCAGCAGTCGCCCGACTAGCGGGAGCACAGATACGCAGTATTTT.

This clonotype was picked up a small number of times. The chain is built from TRBV6-2 or TRBV6-3 and TRBJ2-7; perhaps TRBD2 as D (5 bases). Germline V gene sequence: CDR1 MNHEY, CDR2 SVGEGT. The CDR3 is 13 amino acids. V lost 7 bases and J 2 bases, leaving 12 bases between the germline ends. CDR3 coding DNA: TGTGCCAGCACGGAGCGGCGTACCTACGAGCAGTACTTC. Protein product: CASTERRTYEQYF.

J is TRBJ1-2 and V is TRBV6-1; 7 nucleotides line up with TRBD1. CDR3 size: 12 residues. Germline assignment: CDR1 MNHNS and CDR2 SASEGT. J was trimmed by 6 bases and V by 5 bases; bases with no gene match: 3. In DNA form, the CDR3 reads TGTGCCAGCAGTTCCGGGACAGATGGCTACACCTTC. Its protein product is CASSSGTDGYTF.

CDR3 region: CSAHRDFTYEQYF. CDR3 DNA: TGCAGTGCTCACCGGGACTTCACCTACGAGCAGTACTTC. The chain links TRBV20-1 to TRBJ2-7; D perhaps matches TRBD2 (6 bases). Germline CDR1 and CDR2: DFQATT and SNEGSKA (reference sequence). Between the trimmed V and J ends, which lost 5 bases and 2 bases, there was a span of 13 bases. The CDR3 is 13 residues long.

CDR3 DNA: TGTGCCAGCACGGACAGTACTTACGAGCAGTACTTC. As protein: CASTDSTYEQYF. V usage is TRBV2 and J usage is TRBJ2-7; D is possibly TRBD1 (6 bases). V was shortened by 7 bases and J by 4 bases, with 11 bases between the two germline ends. From germline, CDR1 is SNHLY and CDR2 FYNNEI. The CDR3 is 12 residues long.

The gene calls are TRBV7-3 and TRBJ2-5; 9 bases agree with TRBD2. CDR1 is SGHTA, CDR2 FQGTGA, per germline. With 5 bases clipped from V and 5 bases from J, the junction kept 9 bases outside the gene matches. The CDR3 is 15 residues long. The CDR3: CASSPQGLAGETQYF. The CDR3 region has the DNA TGTGCCAGCAGCCCCCAGGGACTAGCCGGCGAGACCCAGTACTTC.

The genes are TRBV9 and TRBJ2-5, with a weak D call TRBD1 (5 bases). With 0 bases removed from V and 3 bases from J, the gap between germline ends came to 9 bases. Germline CDR1 is SGDLS and CDR2 is YYNGEE. The CDR3 covers 14 residues. The CDR3 sequence: CASSVGGREETQYF. As DNA, the CDR3 is TGTGCCAGCAGCGTAGGGGGCAGGGAAGAGACCCAGTACTTC.

This CDR3 reads CASSFAQGNNEQFF. The CDR3 DNA reads as TGTGCCAGCAGTTTCGCACAGGGGAACAATGAGCAGTTCTTC. V gene TRBV12-3 or TRBV12-4 combines with J gene TRBJ2-1; 7 bases map to TRBD1. This CDR3 comprises 14 residues. Trimming removed 3 bases from V and 5 bases from J; junction bases left unmatched: 4.

This chain uses TRBV20-1 with TRBJ2-2; unclear D gene. Germline CDR1 DFQATT, CDR2 SNEGSKA (reference sequence). This CDR3 is 14 amino acids long. The V end lost 3 bases, the J end lost 5 bases, and 13 bases lay between the germline ends. As DNA, the CDR3 is TGCAGTGCTAGTACCTGGGGATCAACCGGGGAGCTGTTTTTT. Translated: CSASTWGSTGELFF.

The table lists this clonotype with a few counts. This chain links TRBV10-3 with TRBJ1-6, with 7 bases aligning to TRBD1. With 6 bases clipped from V and 7 bases from J, the junction kept 6 bases outside the gene matches. From germline, CDR1 is ENHRY and CDR2 SYGVKD. This CDR3 is 14 amino acids long. CDR3 nucleotide sequence: TGTGCCATCAGGGGGGACAGCTTGAATTCACCCCTCCACTTT. It yields the protein CAIRGDSLNSPLHF.

The chain recombines TRBV7-3 with TRBJ2-3; 11 bases match TRBD2. V lost 4 bases to trimming and J lost 4 bases; unmatched junction nucleotides: 7. Germline lookup yields CDR1 SGHTA and CDR2 FQGTGA. The CDR3 extends over 16 amino acids. In DNA, the CDR3 is TGTGCCAGCAGCTCCTTAGCGGGAGGGGGCCCAGATACGCAGTATTTT. Translation gives CASSSLAGGGPDTQYF.

This chain uses TRBV24-1 with TRBJ2-1; TRBD2 might be the D (5 bases). Between the trimmed V and J ends, which lost 0 bases and 15 bases, there was a span of 17 bases. CDR1 and CDR2 from the germline V gene are KGHDR and SFDVKD. The CDR3 covers 14 residues. CDR3 protein: CATSDLPPKGVMFF. Here the CDR3 DNA reads TGTGCCACCAGTGATTTGCCCCCAAAGGGAGTAATGTTCTTC.

The chain uses TRBV5-1 and TRBJ2-1; 7 nucleotides line up with TRBD2. The V gene's germline CDR1 is SGHRS and CDR2 YFSETQ. This CDR3 contains 15 residues. V trimming: 4 bases; J trimming: 2 bases; junction bases outside the gene matches: 6. The DNA of the CDR3 is TGCGCCAGCAGCCCAAGCGGGATAACCTACAATGAGCAGTTCTTC. This translates into CASSPSGITYNEQFF. Supplemented by reference TRBV5-1 and TRBJ2-1, the full variable domain reads KAGVTQTPRYLIKTRGQQVTLSCSPISGHRSVSWYQQTPGQGLQFLFEYFSETQRNKGNFPGRFSGRQFSNSRSEMNVSTLELGDSALYLCASSPSGITYNEQFFGPGTRLTVL.

Many counts were recorded for this clonotype. The chain uses TRBV19 and TRBJ1-1; no clear D. V gave up 10 bases and J gave up 1 base, with 13 bases separating them. From germline, CDR1 is LNHDA and CDR2 SQIVND (reference sequence). The CDR3 length is 13 residues. In DNA form, the CDR3 reads TGTGCCACCAGGACTCCAGGGAACACTGAAGCTTTCTTT. Translated, it gives CATRTPGNTEAFF.